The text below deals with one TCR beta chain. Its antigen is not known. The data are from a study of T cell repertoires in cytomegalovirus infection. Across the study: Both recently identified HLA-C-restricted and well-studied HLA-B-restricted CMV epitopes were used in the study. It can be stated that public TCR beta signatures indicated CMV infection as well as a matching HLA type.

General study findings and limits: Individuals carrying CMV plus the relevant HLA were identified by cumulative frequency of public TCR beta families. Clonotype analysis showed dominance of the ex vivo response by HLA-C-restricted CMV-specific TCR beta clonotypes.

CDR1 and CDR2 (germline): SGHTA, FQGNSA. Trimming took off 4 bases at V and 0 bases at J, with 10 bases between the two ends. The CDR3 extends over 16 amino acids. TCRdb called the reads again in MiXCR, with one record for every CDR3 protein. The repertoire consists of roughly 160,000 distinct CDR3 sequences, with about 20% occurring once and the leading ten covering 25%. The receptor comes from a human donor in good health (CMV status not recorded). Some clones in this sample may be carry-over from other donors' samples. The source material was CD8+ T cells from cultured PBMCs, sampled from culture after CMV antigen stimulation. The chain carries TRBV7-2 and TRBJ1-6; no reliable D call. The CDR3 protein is CASSSSPSSYNSPLHF. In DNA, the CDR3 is TGTGCCAGCAGCTCTTCCCCGAGCTCCTATAATTCACCCCTCCACTTT.